This T cell receptor beta chain is drawn from a study of blood T cell repertoires in COVID-19. Study details: Sources were T cells, B-cell-depleted T cells, or PBMCs; the material itself was cDNA or gDNA.

In the authors' methods: Quantification of nucleated cells was approximated via reference gene primer amplification. Profiling relied on immunoSEQ multiplex PCR, and the TCRdb table lists in-frame clones only, not all of them. D and trimming come from the DNA, and the V and J calls and clone size come from that table. The data hold 200,000 to 250,000 clones, with 85% to 90% observed a single time. Enrolled through a virtual design, the participants were between roughly 18 and 90 years of age and came from about two dozen US areas. The receptor comes from a woman aged 45 to 65 with acute COVID-19. The sequenced material came from PBMCs or T cells enriched from blood (not recorded which).

For the CDR3, the DNA is TGTGCCAGCATCAGGGGCGATGAGCAGTTCTTC. Its protein is CASIRGDEQFF. V and J are TRBV5-4 and TRBJ2-1; D possibly corresponds to TRBD1 (6 bases). The CDR3 spans 11 residues. Per germline, CDR1 SGHNT and CDR2 YYREEE (reference sequence). V lost 6 bases to trimming and J lost 8 bases, with 9 bases between them.